This T cell receptor beta chain was sequenced in a study of technical replicates of blood from several donors. Clones were read by immunoSEQ multiplex PCR, and TCRdb kept only the in-frame ones, dropping some. This table holds tens of thousands of clones, about 94% found once. Germline CDR1 and CDR2: SGDLS and YYNGEE. The CDR3 length is 15 residues. V lost 4 bases and J 0 bases, leaving 13 bases between the germline ends. V gene TRBV9 combines with J gene TRBJ2-5; tentatively, D is TRBD1 (6 bases). The receptor was derived from a human donor in good health. Sequenced input: T cells isolated from PBMCs. CDR3 coding DNA: TGTGCCAGCAGCCCTACGGGACATCACCAAGAGACCCAGTACTTC. It yields the protein CASSPTGHHQETQYF.